This TCR beta chain appears in the sequencing data of a study of T-cell reconstitution after alpha-beta-depleted transplantation in children. During its preparation, the TCRbeta library received unique molecular identifiers. MiXCR was run by TCRdb on the PCR reads, yielding one entry per CDR3 protein. The sample contains around 250,000 distinct CDR3 sequences, 9.9% of which appear only once. This clonotype was picked up many times. This CDR3 has 15 amino acids. In germline, CDR1 is SGHDT, CDR2 YYEEEE. Trimming took 5 bases from V and 8 from J; bases not matched to a gene: 11. This sequence originates from a human donor who donated a stem cell graft to a child with SCID. The material was PBMCs from the stem cell graft donor, obtained from the stem cell graft. V is TRBV5-6 and J is TRBJ1-5; 9 bases map to TRBD1. The DNA for the CDR3 is TGTGCCAGCAGTAGACGACAGGGGGTAAAAGAGCCCCAGCATTTT. Its translation: CASSRRQGVKEPQHF.